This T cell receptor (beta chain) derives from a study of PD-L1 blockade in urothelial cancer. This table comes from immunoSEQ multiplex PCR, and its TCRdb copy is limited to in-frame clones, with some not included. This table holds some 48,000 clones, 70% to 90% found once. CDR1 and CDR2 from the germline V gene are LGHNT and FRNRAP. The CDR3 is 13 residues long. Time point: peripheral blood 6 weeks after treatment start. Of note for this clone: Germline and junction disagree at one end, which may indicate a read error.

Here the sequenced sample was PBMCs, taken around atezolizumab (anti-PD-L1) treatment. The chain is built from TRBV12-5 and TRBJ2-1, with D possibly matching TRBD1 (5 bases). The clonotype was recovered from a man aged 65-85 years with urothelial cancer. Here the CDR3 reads CVSGLDSYNEQFF. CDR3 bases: TGTGTTAGTGGTCTCGACAGCTACAATGAGCAGTTCTTC.